A single T cell receptor (beta chain) is shown here with its context. Its target is not known. These data come from a study of blood T cells in healthy people across ages. Whole-study findings and limits: Higher diversity, along with more naive CD4+ cells, distinguished long-lived donors from aged donors. Observed TCR beta diversity per million T cells went down as age went up. This fall followed a roughly linear course with age.

The CDR3 spans 14 residues. Unmatched junction bases numbered 8, after V lost 7 bases and J lost 6 bases. PCR was performed a second time for about 6 to 11 cycles using a sample-barcoded 5' primer and a J-beta primer mix. TCRdb ran MiXCR on the 5' RACE reads and lists one entry per CDR3 protein. The data show 730,000 or so distinct CDR3 sequences, around 40% seen once. What was sequenced was blood. This chain links TRBV12-3 or TRBV12-4 with TRBJ2-1; 8 nucleotides match TRBD1. The sequence came from a woman aged 55-69 years in good health. CDR3 coding DNA: TGTGCCAGCACCAGGACAGGGACGGCCAATGAGCAGTTCTTC. It encodes CASTRTGTANEQFF.